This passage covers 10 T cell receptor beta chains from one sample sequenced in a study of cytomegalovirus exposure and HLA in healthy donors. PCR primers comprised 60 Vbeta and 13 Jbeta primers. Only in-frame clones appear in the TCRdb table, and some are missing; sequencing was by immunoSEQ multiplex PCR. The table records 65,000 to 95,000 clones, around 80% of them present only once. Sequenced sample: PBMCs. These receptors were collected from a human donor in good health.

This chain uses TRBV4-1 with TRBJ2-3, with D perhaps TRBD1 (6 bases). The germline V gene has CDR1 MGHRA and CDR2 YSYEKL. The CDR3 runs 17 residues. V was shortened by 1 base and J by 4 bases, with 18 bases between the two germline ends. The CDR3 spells CASSQGYRDGSADTQYF. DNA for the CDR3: TGCGCCAGCAGCCAAGGGTACAGGGATGGGTCGGCAGATACGCAGTATTTT.

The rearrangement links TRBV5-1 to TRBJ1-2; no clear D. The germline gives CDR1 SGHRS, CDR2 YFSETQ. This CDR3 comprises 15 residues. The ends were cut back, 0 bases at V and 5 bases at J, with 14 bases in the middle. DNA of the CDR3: TGCGCCAGCAGCTTGGCCGGAGGCAGCAATTATGGCTACACCTTC. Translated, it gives CASSLAGGSNYGYTF.

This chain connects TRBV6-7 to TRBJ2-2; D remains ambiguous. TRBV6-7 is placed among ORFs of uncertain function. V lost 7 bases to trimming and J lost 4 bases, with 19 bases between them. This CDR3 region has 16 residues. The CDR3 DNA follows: TGTGCCAGCATCCTTACGTCGGCGGTTATCACCGGGGAGCTGTTTTTT. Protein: CASILTSAVITGELFF.

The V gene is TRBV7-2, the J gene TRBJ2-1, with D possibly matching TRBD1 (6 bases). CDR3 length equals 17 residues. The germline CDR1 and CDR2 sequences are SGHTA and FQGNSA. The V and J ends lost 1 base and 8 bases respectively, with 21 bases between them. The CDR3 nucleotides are TGTGCCAGCAGCTTAGTATCCGGGCCAGGGGTAGGCGATGAGCAGTTCTTC. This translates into CASSLVSGPGVGDEQFF.

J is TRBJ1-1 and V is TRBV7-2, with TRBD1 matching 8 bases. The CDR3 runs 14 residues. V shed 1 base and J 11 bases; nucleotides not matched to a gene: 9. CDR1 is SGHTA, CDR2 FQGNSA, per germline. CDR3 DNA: TGTGCCAGCAGCTTAGGTGGGCAGGGGGCATGGGCTTTCTTT. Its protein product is CASSLGGQGAWAFF.

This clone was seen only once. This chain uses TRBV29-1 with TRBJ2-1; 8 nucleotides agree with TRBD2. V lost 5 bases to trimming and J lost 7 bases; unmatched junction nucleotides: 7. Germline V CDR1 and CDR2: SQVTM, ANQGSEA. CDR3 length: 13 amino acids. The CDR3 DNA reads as TGCAGCGTTAGACTAAGCGGGGGAAATGAGCAGTTCTTC. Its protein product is CSVRLSGGNEQFF.

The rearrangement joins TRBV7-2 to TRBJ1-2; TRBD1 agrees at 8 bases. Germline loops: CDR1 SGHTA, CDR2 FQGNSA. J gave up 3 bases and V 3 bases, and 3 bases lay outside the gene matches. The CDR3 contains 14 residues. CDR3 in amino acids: CASSFTGGDYGYTF. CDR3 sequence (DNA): TGTGCCAGCAGCTTTACAGGGGGAGACTATGGCTACACCTTC.

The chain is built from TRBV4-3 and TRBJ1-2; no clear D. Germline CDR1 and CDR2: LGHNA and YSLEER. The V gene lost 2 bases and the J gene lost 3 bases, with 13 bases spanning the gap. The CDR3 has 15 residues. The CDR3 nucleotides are TGCGCCAGCAGCCAAAGGGTGGGGAGAGACTATGGCTACACCTTC. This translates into CASSQRVGRDYGYTF.

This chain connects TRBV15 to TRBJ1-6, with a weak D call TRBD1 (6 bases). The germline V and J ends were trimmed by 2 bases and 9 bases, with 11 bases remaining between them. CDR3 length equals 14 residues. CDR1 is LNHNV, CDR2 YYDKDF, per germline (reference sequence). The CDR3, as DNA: TGTGCCACCAGCAGACAGGGGAACGGTTCACCCCTCCACTTT. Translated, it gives CATSRQGNGSPLHF.

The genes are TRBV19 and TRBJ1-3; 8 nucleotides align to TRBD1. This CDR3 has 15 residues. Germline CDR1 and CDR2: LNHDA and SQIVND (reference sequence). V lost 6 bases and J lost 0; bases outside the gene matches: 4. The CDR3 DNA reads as TGTGCCAGTAGAGAGACAGGGGTCTCTGGAAACACCATATATTTT. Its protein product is CASRETGVSGNTIYF.